The 14 T cell receptor beta chains below come from one sample, sequenced in a study of shared clonotypes between healthy human individuals. Profiling relied on immunoSEQ multiplex PCR, and the TCRdb table lists in-frame clones only, not all of them. The sample lists 2 million to 3 million clones; 93% were seen once. The source material was naive CD4+ T cells from PBMCs. Indicated subset: CD45RA+ positively selected. The receptor set was obtained from a man younger than 35 in good health. Some clones in this sample may be carry-over from other donors' samples.

CDR3 sequence: CSAESNEQFF. CDR3 nucleotide sequence: TGCAGTGCGGAATCCAATGAGCAGTTCTTC. The chain combines TRBV20-1 with TRBJ2-1; D remains unclear. This CDR3 region has 10 residues. V was pared by 6 bases and J by 6 bases, with 6 bases between. CDR1 is DFQATT and CDR2 is SNEGSKA in the germline V gene (reference sequence).

V and J are TRBV14 and TRBJ2-5; tentatively, D is TRBD2 (6 bases). CDR1 is SGHDN, CDR2 FVKESK, per germline. CDR3 length: 15 residues. The V end was cut by 0 bases, the J end by 5 bases, with 13 bases between. The CDR3 DNA follows: TGTGCCAGCAGCCAAGATCTGGGCGCGGGGGAGACCCAGTACTTC. Protein: CASSQDLGAGETQYF. Complete variable domain (other parts from reference TRBV14 and TRBJ2-5): EAGVTQFPSHSVIEKGQTVTLRCDPISGHDNLYWYRRVMGKEIKFLLHFVKESKQDESGMPNNRFLAERTGGTYSTLKVQPAELEDSGVYFCASSQDLGAGETQYFGPGTRLLVL.

This clone came up once. The V gene is TRBV7-9, the J gene TRBJ1-1; possible D gene TRBD1, 6 bases. The V gene's germline CDR1 is SEHNR and CDR2 FQNEAQ (reference sequence). The CDR3 is 14 amino acids. Trimming removed 6 bases at V and 5 bases at J, with 16 bases between. The CDR3 DNA sequence: TGTGCCAGCAGTCCTAAGGGGGGGATGACTGAAGCTTTCTTT. Encoded protein: CASSPKGGMTEAFF.

The V and J genes are TRBV4-3 and TRBJ1-1; D perhaps matches TRBD1 (5 bases). Germline lookup yields CDR1 LGHNA and CDR2 YSLEER. CDR3 length: 15 amino acids. With 5 bases removed from V and 4 bases from J, the gap between germline ends came to 17 bases. In DNA, the CDR3 is TGCGCCAGCAGCGGCCACGGTCCGGGGGGCACTGAAGCTTTCTTT. Its translation is CASSGHGPGGTEAFF.

This chain links TRBV2 with TRBJ2-3, with 12 bases that match TRBD2. Germline V gene data show CDR1 as SNHLY and CDR2 as FYNNEI. This CDR3 spans 15 amino acids. V shed 6 bases and J 5 bases; nucleotides not matched to a gene: 6. CDR3 region: CASRRLAGVQDTQYF. The CDR3, as DNA: TGTGCCAGCAGACGACTAGCGGGAGTACAAGATACGCAGTATTTT. The full variable domain, in which reference TRBV2 and TRBJ2-3 provide the parts outside the CDR3, is EPEVTQTPSHQVTQMGQEVILRCVPISNHLYFYWYRQILGQKVEFLVSFYNNEISEKSEIFDDQFSVERPDGSNFTLKIRSTKLEDSAMYFCASRRLAGVQDTQYFGPGTRLTVL.

The CDR3 loop is CASSLGNRGAFGNQPQHF. Here the CDR3 DNA reads TGTGCCAGCAGCTTAGGGAACAGGGGTGCGTTTGGCAATCAGCCCCAGCATTTT. V usage is TRBV7-8 and J usage is TRBJ1-5, with 7 bases lining up with TRBD1. Germline CDR1 reads SGHVS; CDR2 reads FQNEAQ. This CDR3 comprises 18 residues. With 1 base clipped from V and 2 bases from J, the junction kept 11 bases outside the gene matches.

This sequence joins TRBV2 and TRBJ2-5; maybe TRBD2 (5 bases). This CDR3 comprises 15 residues. CDR1 and CDR2 (germline): SNHLY, FYNNEI. The V end was cut by 4 bases, the J end by 2 bases, with 14 bases between. The DNA of the CDR3 is TGTGCCAGCAGTGGATATAGCGTCCCACAAGAGACCCAGTACTTC. The encoded protein is CASSGYSVPQETQYF.

This clone was seen once. V and J are TRBV7-3 and TRBJ1-1; D remains ambiguous. Germline values: CDR1 SGHTA, CDR2 FQGTGA. Trimming pared 2 bases from V and 4 bases from J, leaving 14 bases between. The CDR3 runs 15 residues. CDR3 DNA sequence: TGTGCCAGCAGCTTATCTCCCCCCCCGGGCACTGAAGCTTTCTTT. This translates into CASSLSPPPGTEAFF.

The chain combines TRBV7-2 with TRBJ2-7; D tentatively fits TRBD1 or TRBD2 (5 bases each). The ends were cut back, 5 bases at V and 1 base at J, with 12 bases in the middle. The CDR3 loop spans 14 amino acids. The germline CDR1 and CDR2 sequences are SGHTA and FQGNSA. The CDR3 protein is CASSQLGESYEQYF. The CDR3 nucleotides read TGTGCCAGCAGCCAATTGGGGGAGTCCTACGAGCAGTACTTC.

The chain carries TRBV4-1 and TRBJ2-1; 11 nucleotides align to TRBD2. Trimming took 2 bases from V and 8 from J; bases not matched to a gene: 11. This CDR3 spans 17 amino acids. Germline assignment: CDR1 MGHRA and CDR2 YSYEKL. The CDR3 DNA follows: TGCGCCAGCAGCCAAATTCCGACTAGCGGGAATACACATGAGCAGTTCTTC. Translating gives CASSQIPTSGNTHEQFF.

V and J are TRBV12-5 and TRBJ1-5; D is ambiguous. This CDR3 spans 12 amino acids. V dropped 3 bases and J dropped 6 bases, with 6 bases sitting between them. The germline V gene encodes CDR1 LGHNT and CDR2 FRNRAP. CDR3 DNA sequence: TGTGCTAGTGGTTTCGGGCCTCAGCCCCAGCATTTT. Residues: CASGFGPQPQHF. Complete variable domain (other parts from reference TRBV12-5 and TRBJ1-5): DARVTQTPRHKVTEMGQEVTMRCQPILGHNTVFWYRQTMMQGLELLAYFRNRAPLDDSGMPKDRFSAEMPDATLATLKIQPSEPRDSAVYFCASGFGPQPQHFGDGTRLSIL.

The chain joins TRBV30 to TRBJ2-2, with a possible D match to TRBD2 (5 bases). V was clipped by 1 base and J by 10 bases, with 13 bases between them. From germline, CDR1 is GTSNPN and CDR2 SVGIG (reference sequence). This CDR3 region has 13 residues. Here the CDR3 DNA reads TGTGCCTGGAGTGACCGGGGAGCGGAGGAGCTGTTTTTT. It encodes CAWSDRGAEELFF. The variable domain in full, completed from reference TRBV30 and TRBJ2-2, reads SQTIHQWPATLVQPVGSPLSLECTVEGTSNPNLYWYRQAAGRGLQLLFYSVGIGQISSEVPQNLSASRPQDRQFILSSKKLLLSDSGFYLCAWSDRGAEELFFGEGSRLTVL.

The V and J genes are TRBV14 and TRBJ1-1, with D unresolved. V was pared by 2 bases and J by 1 base, with 5 bases between. Per germline, CDR1 SGHDN and CDR2 FVKESK. This CDR3 contains 13 residues. In DNA, the CDR3 is TGTGCCAGCAGCCAAATGGGGAACACTGAAGCTTTCTTT. Translating it yields CASSQMGNTEAFF. The full variable domain, in which reference TRBV14 and TRBJ1-1 provide the parts outside the CDR3, is EAGVTQFPSHSVIEKGQTVTLRCDPISGHDNLYWYRRVMGKEIKFLLHFVKESKQDESGMPNNRFLAERTGGTYSTLKVQPAELEDSGVYFCASSQMGNTEAFFGQGTRLTVV.

The chain employs TRBV9 and TRBJ2-7; D gene uncertain. Germline CDR1 and CDR2: SGDLS and YYNGEE. The CDR3 sequence is 12 residues long. Between the trimmed V and J ends, which lost 4 bases and 6 bases, there was a span of 11 bases. DNA of the CDR3: TGTGCCAGCAGCACCGGGCGAGGCGAGCAGTACTTC. Residues: CASSTGRGEQYF.